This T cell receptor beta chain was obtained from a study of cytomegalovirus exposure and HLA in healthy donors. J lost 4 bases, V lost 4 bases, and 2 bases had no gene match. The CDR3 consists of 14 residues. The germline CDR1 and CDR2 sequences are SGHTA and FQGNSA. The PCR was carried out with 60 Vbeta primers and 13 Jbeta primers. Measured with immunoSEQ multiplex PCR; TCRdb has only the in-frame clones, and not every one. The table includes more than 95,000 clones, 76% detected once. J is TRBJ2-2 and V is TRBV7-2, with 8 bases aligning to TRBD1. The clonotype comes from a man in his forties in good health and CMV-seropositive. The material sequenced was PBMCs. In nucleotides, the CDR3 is TGTGCCAGCAGCTGGACAGGGAGCACCGGGGAGCTGTTTTTT. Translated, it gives CASSWTGSTGELFF.